This T cell receptor delta chain was sequenced during a study of gamma-delta chains in newborns, infants, children. Germline V gene sequence: CDR1 GEAIGNYY, CDR2 EKD. The CDR3 totals 17 residues. This clone was counted a few times. A read error is the likely source, as a far larger clone sits one nucleotide away. TCRdb re-called the reads through CATT. The sample carries about 6,900 delta-chain clones, around 2% recorded once. V usage is TRDV2 and J usage is TRDJ3, with 9 bases matching TRDD3. The sample consisted of blood. This clonotype was obtained from a child who was a newborn, infant or young child, either healthy, febrile or measles-vaccinated (not recorded which). CDR3 region: CACEYWGSSWGTRQMFF. The DNA of the CDR3 is TGTGCCTGTGAGTACTGGGGGAGCTCCTGGGGCACCCGACAGATGTTTTTC.